The 25 T cell receptor beta chains below were found in one sample sequenced in a study of vaccination effects on CD4 cells after COVID-19. Ahead of sequencing, the ViraFEST assay grew antigen-specific CD4+ T cells using viral peptide pools. Upon completion of around eleven days in culture, CD4+ T cells were isolated. The table came from immunoSEQ multiplex PCR; TCRdb's copy has only in-frame clones and leaves some out. The sample has about 8,000 clones; approximately 72% are singletons. Their specific antigens are unknown. Source: CD4+ T cells from PBMCs cultured with HCoV-229E spike peptides, taken before COVID-19 vaccination. All receptors derive from a human donor who received a COVID-19 vaccine.

This clone occurred once. The chain recombines TRBV20-1 with TRBJ1-2, with D perhaps TRBD1 (5 bases). This CDR3 spans 13 amino acids. Germline assignment: CDR1 DFQATT and CDR2 SNEGSKA (reference sequence). V was trimmed by 3 bases and J by 0 bases, leaving 8 bases between them. The CDR3 nucleotides read TGCAGTGCTAGTCAGGGTACTAACTATGGCTACACCTTC. Protein: CSASQGTNYGYTF.

This clone was counted only a few times. The gene calls are TRBV2 and TRBJ1-3; unclear D gene. CDR1 and CDR2 from the germline V gene are SNHLY and FYNNEI. Trimming took off 5 bases at V and 4 bases at J, with 3 bases between the two ends. The CDR3 has 11 residues. The CDR3: CASSLGNTIYF. In DNA, the CDR3 is TGTGCCAGCAGTCTAGGAAACACCATATATTTT. Using reference TRBV2 and TRBJ1-3 for the parts outside the CDR3, the full variable domain is EPEVTQTPSHQVTQMGQEVILRCVPISNHLYFYWYRQILGQKVEFLVSFYNNEISEKSEIFDDQFSVERPDGSNFTLKIRSTKLEDSAMYFCASSLGNTIYFGEGSWLTVV.

This clone was seen a single time. The V call is TRBV6-5, the J call TRBJ2-3; TRBD1 matches 8 bases. Germline trimming cut 6 bases from V and 0 bases from J; bases unmatched to any gene: 5. CDR3 length: 15 amino acids. In germline, CDR1 is MNHEY, CDR2 SVGAGI. CDR3 DNA sequence: TGTGCCAGCAGCAAATGGACAGGGAGCACAGATACGCAGTATTTT. It yields the protein CASSKWTGSTDTQYF.

This clone has just one count. The chain uses TRBV6-5 and TRBJ1-6; D gene ambiguous. Trimming stripped 7 bases from V and 4 bases from J, with 14 bases between. The CDR3 length is 15 residues. CDR1 MNHEY and CDR2 SVGAGI come from the germline V gene. For the CDR3, the DNA is TGTGCCAGCAATCCGTCCGCCGGGTATAATTCACCCCTCCACTTT. Protein product: CASNPSAGYNSPLHF.

The chain links TRBV25-1 to TRBJ2-1; 8 positions agree with TRBD2. The CDR3 sequence is 17 residues long. Losses at the gene ends were 4 bases for V and 2 bases for J; bases not matched to a gene: 10. CDR1 MGHDK and CDR2 SYGVNS come from the germline V gene. CDR3 nucleotide sequence: TGTGCCAGCAGTGGAAGGGTAGCGGGACCTACCTACAATGAGCAGTTCTTC. Translated: CASSGRVAGPTYNEQFF. The variable domain in full, with the rest retrieved from reference TRBV25-1 and TRBJ2-1, is EADIYQTPRYLVIGTGKKITLECSQTMGHDKMYWYQQDPGMELHLIHYSYGVNSTEKGDLSSESTVSRIRTEHFPLTLESARPSHTSQYLCASSGRVAGPTYNEQFFGPGTRLTVL.

The chain employs TRBV5-6 and TRBJ2-4; 7 bases line up with TRBD2. Germline V gene lookup returns CDR1 SGHDT and CDR2 YYEEEE. V lost 4 bases to trimming and J lost 3 bases; unmatched junction nucleotides: 7. The CDR3 contains 15 residues. CDR3 DNA: TGTGCCAGCAGCGCCGGGGGGTTTAGCAAAAACATTCAGTACTTC. This gives the protein CASSAGGFSKNIQYF. Full variable domain (outside the CDR3, taken from reference TRBV5-6 and TRBJ2-4): DAGVTQSPTHLIKTRGQQVTLRCSPKSGHDTVSWYQQALGQGPQFIFQYYEEEERQRGNFPDRFSGHQFPNYSSELNVNALLLGDSALYLCASSAGGFSKNIQYFGAGTRLSVL.

This chain joins TRBV12-3 or TRBV12-4 and TRBJ1-2; a weak D match, TRBD1 (5 bases). V lost 0 bases to trimming and J lost 4 bases, with 6 bases between them. This CDR3 is 13 amino acids long. The CDR3 sequence: CASSLAGPYGYTF. For the CDR3, the DNA is TGTGCCAGCAGTTTAGCGGGACCCTATGGCTACACCTTC.

This clone was seen only once. The chain combines TRBV7-9 with TRBJ1-2; 7 bases align to TRBD1. CDR3 length: 15 residues. V shed 4 bases, J shed 5 bases, and the junction held 10 bases outside the gene matches. Per the germline V gene, CDR1 is SEHNR and CDR2 is FQNEAQ (reference sequence). This chain's CDR3 is CASSSARGQDYGYTF. DNA of the CDR3: TGTGCCAGCAGCTCAGCCAGAGGACAGGATTATGGCTACACCTTC.

V is TRBV5-6 and J is TRBJ2-7, with D possibly TRBD1 on 6 matching bases. From germline, CDR1 is SGHDT and CDR2 YYEEEE. The CDR3 spans 13 residues. Trimming pared 3 bases from V and 0 bases from J, leaving 7 bases between. The CDR3 region has the DNA TGTGCCAGCAGCTCAGGGGCCTCCTACGAGCAGTACTTC. Its protein product is CASSSGASYEQYF.

Only a few counts were recorded for this clone. The V call is TRBV27, the J call TRBJ2-7, with D hard to call. Germline CDR1 MNHEY, CDR2 SMNVEV (reference sequence). The CDR3 has 15 residues. The ends were cut back, 2 bases at V and 2 bases at J, with 13 bases in the middle. CDR3 sequence reads: CASSLKPGDTYEQYF. The CDR3 DNA is TGTGCCAGCAGTTTAAAACCGGGCGATACCTACGAGCAGTACTTC.

This chain uses TRBV18 with TRBJ1-2, with 11 bases that match TRBD1. The V segment lost 2 bases and the J segment 5 bases; nucleotides outside the gene matches: 1. The V gene's germline CDR1 is KGHSH and CDR2 LQKENI. The CDR3 has 14 residues. The CDR3 DNA sequence: TGTGCCAGCTCACCAGGGACAGGGGGTTATGGCTACACCTTC. It yields the protein CASSPGTGGYGYTF.

V usage is TRBV7-9 and J usage is TRBJ2-3; D might be TRBD2 (5 bases). The V end was cut by 2 bases, the J end by 1 base, with 10 bases between. The CDR3 loop spans 15 amino acids. Per germline, CDR1 SEHNR and CDR2 FQNEAQ (reference sequence). CDR3 in amino acids: CASSLFRGGTDTQYF. The DNA of the CDR3 is TGTGCCAGCAGCTTATTCCGGGGAGGCACAGATACGCAGTATTTT. Full variable domain (remainder filled in from reference TRBV7-9 and TRBJ2-3): DTGVSQNPRHKITKRGQNVTFRCDPISEHNRLYWYRQTLGQGPEFLTYFQNEAQLEKSRLLSDRFSAERPKGSFSTLEIQRTEQGDSAMYLCASSLFRGGTDTQYFGPGTRLTVL.

The genes are TRBV6-5 and TRBJ2-2; weak D call: TRBD2 (5 bases). CDR3 length equals 15 residues. Germline CDR1 reads MNHEY; CDR2 reads SVGAGI. Deletions cut 10 bases from V and 0 bases from J, with 15 bases between. The CDR3 here is CATLAPVANTGELFF. The CDR3 bases are TGTGCCACCCTAGCACCGGTCGCGAACACCGGGGAGCTGTTTTTT.

The gene calls are TRBV5-1 and TRBJ1-1, with no clear D. This CDR3 is built from 15 residues. V lost 0 bases to trimming and J lost 0 bases, with 9 bases between them. Germline V gene lookup returns CDR1 SGHRS and CDR2 YFSETQ. CDR3 in amino acids: CASSLATGLNTEAFF. CDR3 sequence (DNA): TGCGCCAGCAGCTTGGCCACGGGTCTGAACACTGAAGCTTTCTTT.

There are a few counts of this clone. V and J are TRBV5-1 and TRBJ1-4, with D hard to call. V was clipped by 1 base and J by 4 bases, with 5 bases between them. The CDR3 spans 13 residues. CDR1 is SGHRS and CDR2 is YFSETQ in the germline V gene. CDR3 in amino acids: CASSLSDNEKLFF. In DNA form, the CDR3 reads TGCGCCAGCAGCTTGTCTGATAATGAAAAACTGTTTTTT.

This chain joins TRBV6-5 and TRBJ2-3; 7 positions agree with TRBD2. Germline CDR1 is MNHEY and CDR2 is SVGAGI. The CDR3 covers 15 residues. The J segment lost 3 bases and the V segment lost 7 bases, leaving 10 bases of the junction unmatched. Here the CDR3 reads CASTRTSWTTDTQYF. The CDR3 DNA reads as TGTGCCAGCACAAGGACTAGTTGGACAACAGATACGCAGTATTTT.

This chain joins TRBV9 and TRBJ1-1, with D maybe TRBD1 (5 bases). Germline lookup yields CDR1 SGDLS and CDR2 YYNGEE. The CDR3 is 14 amino acids. V was trimmed by 0 bases and J by 4 bases, leaving 10 bases between them. The CDR3 DNA sequence: TGTGCCAGCAGCGTAGGACCCACAGGCACTGAAGCTTTCTTT. Its protein is CASSVGPTGTEAFF.

CDR3 protein: CASIKPNSAEAFF. The CDR3 nucleotides read TGTGCCAGCATAAAACCGAACAGCGCTGAAGCTTTCTTT. The chain uses TRBV12-3 or TRBV12-4 and TRBJ1-1; D call uncertain. The CDR3 consists of 13 residues. Deletions cut 7 bases from V and 6 bases from J, with 15 bases between.

The chain has TRBV6-5 and TRBJ1-5, with no clear D. The length of the CDR3 is 15 residues. V lost 0 bases to trimming and J lost 2 bases, with 8 bases between them. Germline loops: CDR1 MNHEY, CDR2 SVGAGI. This CDR3 is CASSYSRRGNQPQHF. The CDR3 bases are TGTGCCAGCAGTTACTCAAGGCGGGGCAATCAGCCCCAGCATTTT.

The V call is TRBV2, the J call TRBJ2-1, with 9 bases fitting TRBD2. Looked up from germline, CDR1 is SNHLY and CDR2 is FYNNEI. V lost 6 bases to trimming and J lost 7 bases; unmatched junction nucleotides: 4. This CDR3 region has 13 residues. CDR3 bases: TGTGCCAGCAGCGATAGCGGGGGTAATGAGCAGTTCTTC. Its protein product is CASSDSGGNEQFF.

The V call is TRBV6-5, the J call TRBJ2-7, with D perhaps TRBD1 or TRBD2 (6 bases each). The CDR3 totals 14 residues. V was clipped by 2 bases and J by 7 bases, with 15 bases between them. Germline V CDR1 and CDR2: MNHEY, SVGAGI. Here the CDR3 reads CASSYKGGLKEQYF. The DNA for the CDR3 is TGTGCCAGCAGTTACAAAGGGGGGCTGAAGGAGCAGTACTTC.

This chain links TRBV5-1 with TRBJ2-4, with 7 bases lining up with TRBD2. With 0 bases clipped from V and 7 bases from J, the junction kept 7 bases outside the gene matches. CDR3 length equals 15 residues. CDR1 is SGHRS and CDR2 is YFSETQ in the germline V gene. CDR3: CASSLGGQGGNIQYF. DNA of the CDR3: TGCGCCAGCAGCTTGGGGGGTCAGGGAGGGAACATTCAGTACTTC.

This sequence joins TRBV3-1 (or the pseudogene TRBV3-2) and TRBJ1-2; D is uncertain. Germline values: CDR1 LGHDT, CDR2 YNNKEL (reference sequence). With 5 bases removed from V and 5 bases from J, the gap between germline ends came to 15 bases. There are 14 residues in the CDR3. The CDR3 DNA reads as TGTGCCAGCAGCAGGAGGTCAGGAGGGTATGGCTACACCTTC. Translating gives CASSRRSGGYGYTF.

J is TRBJ1-2 and V is TRBV6-1; no clear D. V lost 1 base and J lost 5, with 14 bases in between. The CDR3 has 15 residues. Germline CDR1 reads MNHNS; CDR2 reads SASEGT. CDR3: CASSEGTSPIYGYTF. For the CDR3, the DNA is TGTGCCAGCAGTGAAGGGACTTCCCCTATATATGGCTACACCTTC.

J is TRBJ1-1 and V is TRBV19; D uncertain. CDR1 LNHDA and CDR2 SQIVND come from the germline V gene (reference sequence). The CDR3 runs to 13 residues. V was pared by 3 bases and J by 4 bases, with 9 bases between. CDR3 in amino acids: CASSIPVGTEAFF. DNA of the CDR3: TGTGCCAGTAGTATTCCTGTCGGCACTGAAGCTTTCTTT.